One sample yielded the 26 T cell receptor beta chains listed below, sequenced in a study of blood T cell repertoires in COVID-19. Only in-frame clones appear in the TCRdb table, and some are missing; sequencing was by immunoSEQ multiplex PCR. The sample lists under 110,000 clones; 71% were seen once. Material: peripheral blood. These receptors all come from a human donor with acute or convalescent COVID-19. The donor label of this sample is uncertain.

This clone was seen once. The chain joins TRBV28 to TRBJ2-1; tentative D call: TRBD2 (7 bases). V shed 8 bases and J shed 10 bases, with 21 bases lying between them. Germline lookup yields CDR1 MDHEN and CDR2 SYDVKM. This CDR3 contains 14 residues. The DNA for the CDR3 is TGTGCCAGCGTCCCCGGGGGGCGAGGGGAAGAGCAGTTCTTC. Its translation is CASVPGGRGEEQFF.

This chain connects TRBV2 to TRBJ1-1, with D tentatively TRBD1 (5 bases). This CDR3 is 14 amino acids long. V was trimmed by 3 bases and J by 4 bases, leaving 12 bases between them. CDR1 is SNHLY, CDR2 FYNNEI, per germline. The CDR3 is CASSDTLTVTEAFF. The DNA for the CDR3 is TGTGCCAGCAGTGACACTTTGACAGTCACTGAAGCTTTCTTT.

The chain recombines TRBV4-2 with TRBJ2-3; TRBD1 matches 9 bases. With 4 bases clipped from V and 6 bases from J, the junction kept 8 bases outside the gene matches. The CDR3 sequence is 15 residues long. From germline, CDR1 is LGHNA and CDR2 YNFKEQ. The DNA of the CDR3 is TGTGCCAGCAGCCGATTAGCGACAGGGGGGGATACGCAGTATTTT. Its protein is CASSRLATGGDTQYF.

The rearrangement links TRBV28 to TRBJ1-1; perhaps TRBD1 as D (5 bases). This CDR3 region has 14 residues. The germline V gene has CDR1 MDHEN and CDR2 SYDVKM. V was cut by 5 bases and J by 1 base, with 11 bases left in between. CDR3 DNA sequence: TGTGCCAGCAGTATACACCAGGGGAACACTGAAGCTTTCTTT. Amino acids: CASSIHQGNTEAFF. Full variable domain (outside the CDR3, taken from reference TRBV28 and TRBJ1-1): DVKVTQSSRYLVKRTGEKVFLECVQDMDHENMFWYRQDPGLGLRLIYFSYDVKMKEKGDIPEGYSVSREKKERFSLILESASTNQTSMYLCASSIHQGNTEAFFGQGTRLTVV.

The chain couples TRBV5-5 to TRBJ2-3, with unresolved D. With 7 bases removed from V and 0 bases from J, the gap between germline ends came to 18 bases. CDR3 size: 16 residues. Per the germline V gene, CDR1 is SGHKS and CDR2 is YYEKEE (reference sequence). The CDR3 nucleotides read TGTGCCAGCTCCAGAGCCTTCGGGTACAGCACAGATACGCAGTATTTT. It specifies CASSRAFGYSTDTQYF.

V is TRBV10-3 and J is TRBJ1-1, with TRBD1 matching over 7 bases. J gave up 0 bases and V 4 bases, and 8 bases lay outside the gene matches. The length of the CDR3 is 16 residues. Germline V gene lookup returns CDR1 ENHRY and CDR2 SYGVKD. CDR3: CAISGRGRSVNTEAFF. CDR3 sequence (DNA): TGTGCCATCAGTGGAAGGGGGCGTTCGGTGAACACTGAAGCTTTCTTT.

This clone was counted ten times or more. The chain is built from TRBV30 and TRBJ1-3; D not certain. This CDR3 has 13 residues. V lost 5 bases and J 7 bases, leaving 15 bases between the germline ends. Germline values: CDR1 GTSNPN, CDR2 SVGIG (reference sequence). In nucleotides, the CDR3 is TGTGCCTGGTCTCCAGCCTCGGGGAACACCATATATTTT. It specifies CAWSPASGNTIYF.

The CDR3 here is CAWSATGTNYGYTF. The CDR3 nucleotides read TGTGCCTGGAGTGCGACAGGGACGAACTATGGCTACACCTTC. This chain connects TRBV30 to TRBJ1-2; 7 bases align to TRBD1. Trimming took 1 base from V and 2 from J; bases not matched to a gene: 4. The CDR3 is made up of 14 amino acids. From germline, CDR1 is GTSNPN and CDR2 SVGIG (reference sequence).

The gene calls are TRBV15 and TRBJ2-1, with D perhaps TRBD1 (6 bases). The V gene's germline CDR1 is LNHNV and CDR2 YYDKDF (reference sequence). Deletions cut 1 base from V and 1 base from J, with 11 bases between. The CDR3 contains 16 residues. The CDR3 DNA is TGTGCCACCAGCAGAGGTAGGGGGTTTTCCTACAATGAGCAGTTCTTC. This translates into CATSRGRGFSYNEQFF.

A few counts support this clone. This chain connects TRBV5-8 to TRBJ1-2; D perhaps matches TRBD1 (6 bases). Trimming shortened V by 0 bases and J by 8 bases, and 11 bases separated the two germline ends. CDR3 length: 13 amino acids. Germline values: CDR1 SGHTS, CDR2 YDEGEE. In DNA form, the CDR3 reads TGTGCCAGCAGCTTGGAGCAGGGGAAGGGCTACACCTTC. Residues: CASSLEQGKGYTF.

The rearrangement uses TRBV3-1 (or the pseudogene TRBV3-2) and TRBJ2-3; TRBD2 aligns across 10 bases. Germline V gives CDR1 LGHDT, CDR2 YNNKEL (reference sequence). Unmatched junction bases numbered 7, after V lost 1 base and J lost 3 bases. This CDR3 comprises 17 residues. The CDR3 reads CASSQAAGGPLTDTQYF. The DNA for the CDR3 is TGTGCCAGCAGCCAAGCAGCGGGGGGGCCTCTGACAGATACGCAGTATTTT.

The rearrangement uses TRBV7-9 and TRBJ2-1, with a weak D call TRBD1 (6 bases). The CDR3 spans 16 residues. The germline CDR1 and CDR2 sequences are SEHNR and FQNEAQ (reference sequence). Trimming removed 5 bases at V and 3 bases at J, with 17 bases between. The CDR3 coding sequence is TGTGCCAGCAGCCGACCCAGGACAGACCTCTACAATGAGCAGTTCTTC. It specifies CASSRPRTDLYNEQFF. Full variable domain (missing parts from reference TRBV7-9 and TRBJ2-1): DTGVSQNPRHKITKRGQNVTFRCDPISEHNRLYWYRQTLGQGPEFLTYFQNEAQLEKSRLLSDRFSAERPKGSFSTLEIQRTEQGDSAMYLCASSRPRTDLYNEQFFGPGTRLTVL.

CDR3 residues: CARSLGTQKGAPRIGYTF. CDR3 in DNA: TGTGCCAGAAGCTTGGGTACTCAAAAGGGGGCCCCTCGTATCGGCTACACCTTC. The V and J genes are TRBV5-3 and TRBJ1-2, with TRBD1 matching over 7 bases. TRBV5-3 is recorded as an ORF, its role being uncertain. The CDR3 extends over 18 amino acids. Germline trimming cut 0 bases from V and 8 bases from J; bases unmatched to any gene: 19.

V is TRBV7-9 and J is TRBJ1-2, with D maybe TRBD1 (5 bases). With 4 bases removed from V and 10 bases from J, the gap between germline ends came to 10 bases. Germline values: CDR1 SEHNR, CDR2 FQNEAQ (reference sequence). The CDR3 runs 11 residues. CDR3 amino acids: CASSSSGIYTF. The CDR3 bases are TGTGCCAGCAGCTCTTCAGGGATCTACACCTTC.

In this sample, this clone turned up a few times. V and J are TRBV7-9 and TRBJ1-5, with D perhaps matching TRBD1 (6 bases). This CDR3 is built from 14 residues. CDR1 is SEHNR, CDR2 FQNEAQ, per germline (reference sequence). The ends were cut back, 5 bases at V and 1 base at J, with 9 bases in the middle. As DNA, the CDR3 is TGTGCCAGCAGCAAACAGGGAAGCAATCAGCCCCAGCATTTT. It translates to CASSKQGSNQPQHF.

The V and J genes are TRBV13 and TRBJ2-1; 7 nucleotides line up with TRBD2. This CDR3 spans 15 amino acids. Trimming removed 5 bases from V and 7 bases from J; junction bases left unmatched: 11. Germline CDR1 is PRHDT and CDR2 is FYEKMQ (reference sequence). The CDR3 reads CASSHPAGPLNEQFF. The CDR3 DNA reads TGTGCCAGCAGCCACCCAGCGGGGCCTCTTAATGAGCAGTTCTTC.

The V gene is TRBV7-2, the J gene TRBJ1-6; D is perhaps TRBD1 (6 bases). The CDR3 sequence is 14 residues long. Germline CDR1 is SGHTA and CDR2 is FQGNSA. Trimming removed 8 bases at V and 8 bases at J, with 16 bases between. CDR3 nucleotide sequence: TGTGCCAGCGGTACAGGGCCCTCCTATTCACCCCTCCACTTT. It specifies CASGTGPSYSPLHF. The entire variable domain, with the rest obtained from reference TRBV7-2 and TRBJ1-6, is as follows: GAGVSQSPSNKVTEKGKDVELRCDPISGHTALYWYRQSLGQGLEFLIYFQGNSAPDKSGLPSDRFSAERTGGSVSTLTIQRTQQEDSAVYLCASGTGPSYSPLHFGNGTRLTVT.

J is TRBJ1-2 and V is TRBV24-1; the D is unclear. The germline V and J ends were trimmed by 6 bases and 7 bases, with 11 bases remaining between them. The CDR3 is made up of 12 amino acids. Germline loops: CDR1 KGHDR, CDR2 SFDVKD. CDR3 bases: TGTGCCACCAGTACCCAGGCAGGTGGCTACACCTTC. It specifies CATSTQAGGYTF.

The J gene is TRBJ2-7, the V gene TRBV7-2, with 7 bases identical to TRBD2. The junction had 8 bases not matched to a gene; V was cut back by 5 bases and J by 7 bases. Germline assignment: CDR1 SGHTA and CDR2 FQGNSA. CDR3 length: 13 residues. As DNA, the CDR3 is TGTGCCAGCAGCCAGATAGTGGGGGGGGAGCAGTACGTC. It specifies CASSQIVGGEQYV.

The chain links TRBV10-3 to TRBJ2-3; the D is unclear. Per the germline V gene, CDR1 is ENHRY and CDR2 is SYGVKD. Trimming cost V 3 bases and J 6 bases, with 4 bases left between them. CDR3 length: 11 residues. The CDR3 here is CAISERDTQYF. The CDR3 DNA sequence: TGTGCCATCAGTGAACGGGATACGCAGTATTTT.

This clone was found once. The CDR3 loop reads CASSQRGGDYGYTF. CDR3 DNA sequence: TGTGCCAGCAGCCAGAGGGGAGGGGACTATGGCTACACCTTC. The chain carries TRBV3-1 (or the pseudogene TRBV3-2) and TRBJ1-2, with D possibly TRBD1 on 5 matching bases. The CDR3 runs 14 residues. Looked up from germline, CDR1 is LGHDT and CDR2 is YNNKEL (reference sequence). V lost 3 bases to trimming and J lost 3 bases, with 11 bases between them.

This sequence joins TRBV6-5 and TRBJ1-4; 8 nucleotides agree with TRBD1. Germline V CDR1 and CDR2: MNHEY, SVGAGI. V shed 5 bases, J shed 0 bases, and the junction held 2 bases outside the gene matches. The length of the CDR3 is 15 residues. Here the CDR3 reads CASSTTGATNEKLFF. The CDR3 nucleotides read TGTGCCAGCAGTACGACAGGGGCAACTAATGAAAAACTGTTTTTT.

This clone was seen only a few times. The CDR3 DNA reads TGTGCCAGCAGTCGACAGGGGTTTGGTGAAAAACTGTTTTTT. It specifies CASSRQGFGEKLFF. This chain uses TRBV28 with TRBJ1-4, with 8 bases aligning to TRBD1. This CDR3 spans 14 amino acids. Trimming took 5 bases from V and 7 from J; bases not matched to a gene: 6. Germline V gives CDR1 MDHEN, CDR2 SYDVKM.

For this clone: One junction end disagrees with the germline gene, perhaps due to a read error. This rearrangement joins TRBV6-2 or TRBV6-3 to TRBJ1-1; D is uncertain. Germline V gives CDR1 MNHEY, CDR2 SVGEGT. The CDR3 has 12 amino acids. The CDR3 is CASSYSNSEAFF. CDR3 DNA: TGTGCCAGCAGTTACTCGAACAGTGAAGCTTTCTTT.

The chain combines TRBV11-2 with TRBJ1-2; D gene unclear. Germline CDR1 is SGHAT and CDR2 is FQNNGV. Trimming shortened V by 2 bases and J by 0 bases, and 7 bases separated the two germline ends. CDR3 size: 14 residues. CDR3 sequence reads: CASSLMLANYGYTF. The CDR3 DNA sequence: TGTGCCAGCAGCTTAATGTTAGCTAACTATGGCTACACCTTC.

The J gene is TRBJ1-4, the V gene TRBV18; D uncertain. The CDR3 runs 13 residues. The germline V gene has CDR1 KGHSH and CDR2 LQKENI. Between the trimmed V and J ends, which lost 3 bases and 5 bases, there was a span of 7 bases. The chain's CDR3 is CASSPSPNEKLFF. In DNA form, the CDR3 reads TGTGCCAGCTCACCTTCCCCAAATGAAAAACTGTTTTTT.